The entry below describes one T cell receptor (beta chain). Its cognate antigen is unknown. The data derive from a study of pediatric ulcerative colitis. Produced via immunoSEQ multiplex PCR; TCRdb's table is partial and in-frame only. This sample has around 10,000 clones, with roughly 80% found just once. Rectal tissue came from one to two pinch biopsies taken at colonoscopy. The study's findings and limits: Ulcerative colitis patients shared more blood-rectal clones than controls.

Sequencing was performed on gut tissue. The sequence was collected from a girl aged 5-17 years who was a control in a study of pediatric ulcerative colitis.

The CDR3, as DNA: TGCAGCGTTGACACTAGCGGGAGCCCAGATACGCAGTATTTT. It encodes CSVDTSGSPDTQYF. The chain links TRBV29-1 to TRBJ2-3; the match to TRBD2 covers 11 bases. CDR3 length: 14 amino acids. Germline loops: CDR1 SQVTM, CDR2 ANQGSEA. Germline trimming cut 3 bases from V and 4 bases from J; bases unmatched to any gene: 3.